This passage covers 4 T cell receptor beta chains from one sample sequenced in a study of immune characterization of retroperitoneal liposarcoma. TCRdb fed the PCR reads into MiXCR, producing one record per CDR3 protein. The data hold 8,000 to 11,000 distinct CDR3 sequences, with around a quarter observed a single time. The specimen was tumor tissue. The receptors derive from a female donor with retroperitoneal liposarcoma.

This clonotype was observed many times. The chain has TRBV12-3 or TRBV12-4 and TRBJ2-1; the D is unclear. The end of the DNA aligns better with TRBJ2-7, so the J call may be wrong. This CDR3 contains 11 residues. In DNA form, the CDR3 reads TGTGCCAGCAGTTTACCCGGGGAGCAGTACTTC. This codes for CASSLPGEQYF.

The CDR3 DNA reads as TGTGCCAGCAGCTCGCGCGGGGGGTTCACGGGTGAGCAGTACTTC. Translating it yields CASSSRGGFTGEQYF. The gene calls are TRBV7-4 and TRBJ2-1; TRBD2 agrees at 8 bases. Near its end, the DNA agrees better with TRBJ2-7, so the J call may be wrong. The CDR3 is 15 amino acids. CDR1 is SGHVT and CDR2 is SQSDAQ in the germline V gene.

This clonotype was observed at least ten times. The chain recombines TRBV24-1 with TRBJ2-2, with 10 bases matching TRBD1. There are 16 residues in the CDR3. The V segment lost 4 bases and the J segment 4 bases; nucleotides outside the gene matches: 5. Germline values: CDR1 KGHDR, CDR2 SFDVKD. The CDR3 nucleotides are TGTGCCACCAGTGACCCGGGACAGGGGACCACCGGGGAGCTGTTTTTT. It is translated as CATSDPGQGTTGELFF.

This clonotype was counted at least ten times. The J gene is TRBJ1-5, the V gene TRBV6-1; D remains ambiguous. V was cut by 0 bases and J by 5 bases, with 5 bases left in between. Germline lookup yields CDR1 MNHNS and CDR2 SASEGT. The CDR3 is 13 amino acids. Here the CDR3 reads CASSEAGHQPQHF. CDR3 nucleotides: TGTGCCAGCAGTGAAGCAGGCCATCAGCCCCAGCATTTT.